These T cell receptor beta chains were read from a single sample in a study of T cell repertoires in cytomegalovirus infection. TCRdb processed the reads anew with MiXCR; each CDR3 protein has one entry. The profile covers about 150,000 distinct CDR3 sequences, with about a quarter appearing a single time and 9.5% to 13% taken by the ten largest. Sequenced sample: PBMCs. The receptors were sampled from a human donor in good health (CMV status not recorded). Some clones in this sample may be carry-over from other donors' samples. The CDR3 runs from the conserved cysteine through the conserved F or W. The D gene is left open where the match is weak. The listing skips clone size in some rows; elsewhere it reads once, few, many or a size class.

j_gene | v_gene | abundance | d_gene | CDR3nt | CDR3aa
TRBJ2-6 | TRBV7-2 | many | . | TGTGCCAGCAGCTTAGGATGGCCTGGTCGGGGAACTGGGGCCAACGTCCTGACTTTC | CASSLGWPGRGTGANVLTF
TRBJ1-2 | TRBV28 | . | . | TGTGCCAGCAGTTCTGGTCCGGGTCTTCGAGGCTACACCTTC | CASSSGPGLRGYTF
TRBJ2-3 | TRBV28 | . | TRBD2 | TGTGCCAGCAGTTTATCAGTAGCGGGAGCAAAAGATACGCAGTATTTT | CASSLSVAGAKDTQYF
TRBJ1-2 | TRBV28 | few | . | TGTGCCAGCAGATCCCGGGGAAACTATGGCTACACCTTC | CASRSRGNYGYTF
TRBJ1-5 | TRBV28 | many | . | TGTGCCAGCAGTTTAAGGCGTCTCAGCCAGCCCCAGCATTTT | CASSLRRLSQPQHF
TRBJ1-3 | TRBV6-5 | few | TRBD1 | TGTGCCAGCAGTGCCCGGGACAGGGGTCCCGGAAACACCATATATTTT | CASSARDRGPGNTIYF
TRBJ2-7 | TRBV2 | . | TRBD2 | TGTGCCAGCAGTGTTCTAGCGGGGAGCTCCTACGAGCAGTACTTC | CASSVLAGSSYEQYF
TRBJ1-2 | TRBV4-3 | . | TRBD1 | TGCGCCAGCAGCCAAGATACGCAGGGGGCTAACTATGGCTACACCTTC | CASSQDTQGANYGYTF
TRBJ2-3 | TRBV28 | once | . | TGTGCCAGCAGTTTATCCCCAAGTCAGGATACGCAGTATTTT | CASSLSPSQDTQYF
TRBJ2-1 | TRBV20-1 | few | . | TGCAGTGCTTTCTTATTGGACAGCCCGAGCTCCTACAATGAGCAGTTCTTC | CSAFLLDSPSSYNEQFF
TRBJ2-1 | TRBV28 | many | TRBD1 | TGTGCCAGCAGTTTATCAACTACTGGGACAGGGGAACCCTACAATGAGCAGTTCTTC | CASSLSTTGTGEPYNEQFF